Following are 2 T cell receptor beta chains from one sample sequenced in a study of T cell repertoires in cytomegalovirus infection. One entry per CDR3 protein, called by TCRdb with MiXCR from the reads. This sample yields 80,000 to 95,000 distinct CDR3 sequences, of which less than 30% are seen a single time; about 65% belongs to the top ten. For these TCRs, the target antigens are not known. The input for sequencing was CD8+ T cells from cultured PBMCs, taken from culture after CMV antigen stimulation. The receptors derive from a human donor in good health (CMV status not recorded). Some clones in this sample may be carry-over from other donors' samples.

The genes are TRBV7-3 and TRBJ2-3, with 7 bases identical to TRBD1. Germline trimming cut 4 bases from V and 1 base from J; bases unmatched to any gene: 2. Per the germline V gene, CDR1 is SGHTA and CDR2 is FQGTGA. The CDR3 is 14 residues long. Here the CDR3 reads CASSYTGGTDTQYF. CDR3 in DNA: TGTGCCAGCAGCTATACAGGGGGCACAGATACGCAGTATTTT.

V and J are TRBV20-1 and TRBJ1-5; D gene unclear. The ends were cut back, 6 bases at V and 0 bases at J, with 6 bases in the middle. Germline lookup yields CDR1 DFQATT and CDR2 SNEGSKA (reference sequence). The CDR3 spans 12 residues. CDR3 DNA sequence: TGCAGTGCCACGGGTAGCAATCAGCCCCAGCATTTT. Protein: CSATGSNQPQHF.